This is a list of T cell receptor beta chains from one sample in a study of blood T cells in healthy people across ages. TCRdb ran MiXCR on the 5' RACE reads and lists one entry per CDR3 protein. The sample contains 980,000 or so distinct CDR3 sequences, about 48% of which appear only once. The specimen sequenced was blood. Receptor source: a man younger than 45 in good health. Both conserved end residues are part of each CDR3. The order of the fields is D gene, V gene, clone size, J gene, CDR3 DNA, CDR3 protein. A D gene is named only where the DNA matches it firmly. Some rows mark clone size as missing; the rest say once, few, many or name a class of expanded clone.

D gene: NA
V gene: TRBV7-2
clone size: NA
J gene: TRBJ2-5
CDR3 DNA: TGTGCCAGCAGCTTGGAGCGGGTAGAGACCCAGTACTTC
CDR3 protein: CASSLERVETQYF

D gene: NA
V gene: TRBV6-2/TRBV6-3
clone size: NA
J gene: TRBJ2-3
CDR3 DNA: TGTGCCAGCAGCCGAGACCCGAATGTGGACAGTAGCACAGATACGCAGTATTTT
CDR3 protein: CASSRDPNVDSSTDTQYF

D gene: NA
V gene: TRBV12-3/TRBV12-4
clone size: NA
J gene: TRBJ1-1
CDR3 DNA: TGTGCCAGCAGCTTATATATCGGTAGCGGGGGTCGGTGGGCTTTCTTT
CDR3 protein: CASSLYIGSGGRWAFF

D gene: NA
V gene: TRBV9
clone size: NA
J gene: TRBJ2-1
CDR3 DNA: TGTGCCAGCAGCCCTTTTACAGGGCGCAATGAGCAGTTCTTC
CDR3 protein: CASSPFTGRNEQFF

D gene: NA
V gene: TRBV28
clone size: NA
J gene: TRBJ1-4
CDR3 DNA: TGTGCCAGCAGTCCATCTCCGGCAATGGTTAATGAAAAACTGTTTTTT
CDR3 protein: CASSPSPAMVNEKLFF

D gene: NA
V gene: TRBV28
clone size: NA
J gene: TRBJ2-6
CDR3 DNA: TGTGCCAGCAGTCCCGTAGACAGCAGCTCTGGGGCCAACGTCCTGACTTTC
CDR3 protein: CASSPVDSSSGANVLTF

D gene: NA
V gene: TRBV14
clone size: NA
J gene: TRBJ1-1
CDR3 DNA: TGTGCCAGCAGCTTTAGTTGGGGGGGGCAAGCTTTCTTT
CDR3 protein: CASSFSWGGQAFF

D gene: TRBD2
V gene: TRBV20-1
clone size: NA
J gene: TRBJ2-7
CDR3 DNA: TGCAGTGGATCAGGAGCGGGGGGAAGTTCCTACGAGCAGTACTTC
CDR3 protein: CSGSGAGGSSYEQYF

D gene: TRBD1
V gene: TRBV12-3/TRBV12-4
clone size: many
J gene: TRBJ2-3
CDR3 DNA: TGTGCCAGCAGTTTCCACAGGGGCTTCGGCGATACGCAGTATTTT
CDR3 protein: CASSFHRGFGDTQYF

D gene: NA
V gene: TRBV29-1
clone size: few
J gene: TRBJ2-5
CDR3 DNA: TGCAGCACCCAGGGGGGCTGGGAGACCCAGTACTTC
CDR3 protein: CSTQGGWETQYF

D gene: NA
V gene: TRBV7-2
clone size: NA
J gene: TRBJ1-2
CDR3 DNA: TGTGCCAGCAGCTCCCCCCTGGGCTATGGCTACACCTTC
CDR3 protein: CASSSPLGYGYTF

D gene: TRBD2
V gene: TRBV4-2
clone size: few
J gene: TRBJ2-3
CDR3 DNA: TGTGCCAGCAGCCAAGATAACGGGGGGGTGGCAGATACGCAGTATTTT
CDR3 protein: CASSQDNGGVADTQYF

D gene: NA
V gene: TRBV20-1
clone size: NA
J gene: TRBJ2-4
CDR3 DNA: TGCAGTGCTCGCCCCGCCGGATCAGGTCCGACCCAAAACATTCAGTACTTC
CDR3 protein: CSARPAGSGPTQNIQYF

D gene: NA
V gene: TRBV27
clone size: NA
J gene: TRBJ1-2
CDR3 DNA: TGTGCCAGCAGTGTGTCAGGGCCCTATGGCTACACCTTC
CDR3 protein: CASSVSGPYGYTF

D gene: TRBD1
V gene: TRBV29-1
clone size: NA
J gene: TRBJ1-1
CDR3 DNA: TGCAGCGGAGCGGGACAGGTCGGCACTGAAGCTTTCTTT
CDR3 protein: CSGAGQVGTEAFF